The text below deals with one T cell receptor beta chain. Its antigen specificity is not known. The CDR3, cysteine through phenylalanine, is 14 amino acids long. The DNA is unrecorded. The germline V gene provides CDR1 SGHNT and CDR2 YENEEA. The entry originates in a study of synovial regulatory T cells in juvenile arthritis (dated by TCRdb to about 2015). General notes on the study: Of the sequenced patients, about six received methotrexate, one received methotrexate plus infliximab, a few were therapy-naive, and one had no treatment information. The study compared TCRbeta CDR3 repertoires of blood iaTreg cells, other blood Treg cells and synovial fluid Treg cells from matched patient samples. Effector T cell subsets from the study cohort were also sequenced for comparisons, but the Treg dataset by itself includes only blood Treg cells and synovial fluid Treg cells. The TCR repertoire comparisons covered Treg and Teff subsets from roughly twelve JIA patients with active disease. General conclusions and limits of the study: Across patients, iaTreg TCR repertoires were largely private, and these iaTreg repertoires partially overlapped with synovial Teff and blood CPL repertoires. More CDR3 sequences were shared by synovial Treg cells with iaTreg cells than with other blood Treg cells, and a closer relation was confirmed by Chao-Jaccard similarity. Blood iaTreg cells showed lower TCR diversity than other blood Treg cells, consistent with antigen-driven expansion.

The donors for the TCR repertoire analysis were approximately eleven juvenile idiopathic arthritis patients with active disease who had not reached inactive disease, of whom 3 were polyarticular and 8 were oligoarticular. The TCR-sequenced patients had a median age of roughly 10 years (range about 2.3-25) and median disease duration of around 7 years (range 0.2-19.1). Samples for TCR repertoire analysis were collected at two centres in Italy. Peripheral blood mononuclear cells were isolated using a Histopaque-1077 density gradient and were cryopreserved in approximately 90% FCS with 10% DMSO. Library creation used the immunoSEQ multiplex PCR assay. TCRbeta CDR3 sequencing was carried out by Adaptive Biotechnologies. From the authors' description of their analysis: Repertoire similarity was assessed using the Chao-modified Jaccard index and the median clonotype overlap from 200 random subsamples at equal sample size. Similarity analyses used either productive nucleotide sequences or in silico-translated amino acid sequences. Repertoires were compared using hierarchical clustering with single linkage and t-SNE, both based on Chao-modified Jaccard distances. After normalising for sample size, the researchers measured repertoire diversity with the Renyi index across a range of alpha values. TCRdb limited this immuneACCESS table to in-frame rearrangements with V and J called. A share of clones is missing; checked studies link under half to unresolved V genes, and the rest is unexplained. For V, J and clone size, that table is used; D and trimming come from the DNA. The table for this sample shows some 10,000 clones. Approximately 0.69% of the sample is held by the ten biggest clonotypes.

The clonotype comes from a donor aged 2-35 years with juvenile idiopathic arthritis. This sequence uses TRBV11-3 and TRBJ2-1; TCRdb's D gene call, TRBD2, goes unchecked for lack of DNA. What was sequenced was Treg cells from blood. The cell subset or site label for this specimen denotes: remaining (HLA-DR-negative) circulating blood Treg cells. CDR3 sequence: CASSYNSSYNEQFF.